Here is one TCR beta chain with its context. Its antigen is undetermined. Patients were ruled out by autoimmune disease history or systemic immunosuppression. The sample comes from a study of OX40 agonist ivuxolimab in advanced cancers. For the study at large: At 0.01 to 10 mg/kg, ivuxolimab was administered intravenously to patients every 2 weeks. Broader study findings: Both blood CD4+ and CD8+ T cells showed clonal growth by week 6 at 0.1 to 3.0 mg/kg.

The CDR3 runs to 15 residues. The V gene lost 3 bases and the J gene lost 5 bases, with 14 bases spanning the gap. Germline assignment: CDR1 SGHVS and CDR2 FQNEAQ. Sequencing was performed with immunoSEQ multiplex PCR; in TCRdb, only in-frame clones are kept and a portion is missing. The repertoire holds tens of thousands of clones, with roughly 90% as singletons. The specimen was CD4+ or CD8+ T cells sorted from blood, collected in a trial of the OX40 agonist ivuxolimab. This TCR came from an adult with an advanced solid tumor such as melanoma, head and neck, liver or kidney cancer. The rearrangement links TRBV7-8 to TRBJ2-1; D uncertain. Written as DNA, the CDR3 is TGTGCCAGCAGCTTTCTCGCGTTAAGGGACAATGAGCAGTTCTTC. It encodes CASSFLALRDNEQFF.